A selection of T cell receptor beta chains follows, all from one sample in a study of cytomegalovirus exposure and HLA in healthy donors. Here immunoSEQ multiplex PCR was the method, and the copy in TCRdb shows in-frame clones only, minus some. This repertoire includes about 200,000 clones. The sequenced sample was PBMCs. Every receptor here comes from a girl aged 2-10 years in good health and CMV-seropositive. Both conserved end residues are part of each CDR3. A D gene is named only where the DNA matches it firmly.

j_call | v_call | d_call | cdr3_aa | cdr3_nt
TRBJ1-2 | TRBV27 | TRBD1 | CASSLGTAYGYTF | TGTGCCAGCAGTTTAGGGACAGCGTACGGCTACACCTTC
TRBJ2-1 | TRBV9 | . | CASSALLRGNEQFF | TGTGCCAGCAGCGCGTTGCTGAGGGGGAATGAGCAGTTCTTC
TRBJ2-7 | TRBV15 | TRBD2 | CATSVEREVGEQYF | TGTGCCACCAGCGTCGAGCGGGAGGTGGGCGAGCAGTACTTC
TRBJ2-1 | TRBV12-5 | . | CASGLVLDEQFF | TGTGCTAGTGGTTTGGTACTGGATGAGCAGTTCTTC
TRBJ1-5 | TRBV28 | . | CASSFHSGFQPQHF | TGTGCCAGCAGTTTTCACTCAGGTTTTCAGCCCCAGCATTTT
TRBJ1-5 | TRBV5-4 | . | CASSEGYQPQHF | TGTGCCAGCAGCGAGGGTTATCAGCCCCAGCATTTT
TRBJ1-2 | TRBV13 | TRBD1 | CASSQDRDYGYTF | TGTGCCAGCAGCCAAGACAGGGATTATGGCTACACCTTC
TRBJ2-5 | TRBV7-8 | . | CASSLGVGETQYF | TGTGCCAGCAGCTTAGGGGTCGGGGAGACCCAGTACTTC
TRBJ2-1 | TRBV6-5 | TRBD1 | CASRTTGGFYNEQFF | TGTGCCAGCAGAACGACAGGGGGCTTCTACAATGAGCAGTTCTTC
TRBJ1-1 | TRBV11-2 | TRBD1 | CASSLYRGTEAFF | TGTGCCAGCAGCTTATACAGGGGTACTGAAGCTTTCTTT
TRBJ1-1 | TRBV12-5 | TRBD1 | CASGSTPTGTGDTEAFF | TGTGCTAGTGGTTCCACCCCTACCGGGACAGGGGATACTGAAGCTTTCTTT
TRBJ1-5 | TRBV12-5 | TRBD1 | CASRAGQEGQPQHF | TGTGCTAGTAGGGCAGGACAGGAGGGACAGCCCCAGCATTTT
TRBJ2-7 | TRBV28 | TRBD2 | CASSLGGRAHEQYF | TGTGCCAGCAGTTTAGGGGGGAGGGCGCACGAGCAGTACTTC
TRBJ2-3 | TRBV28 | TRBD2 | CASIGLAGGDTQYF | TGTGCCAGCATCGGTCTAGCGGGAGGGGATACGCAGTATTTT
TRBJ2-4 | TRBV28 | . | CASSVDRAKNIQYF | TGTGCCAGCAGTGTTGACAGGGCCAAAAACATTCAGTACTTC
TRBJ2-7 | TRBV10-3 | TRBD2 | CAISESSGRSYEQYF | TGTGCCATCAGTGAAAGTAGCGGGCGCTCCTACGAGCAGTACTTC
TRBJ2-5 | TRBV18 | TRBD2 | CASSPDSGRVRETQYF | TGTGCCAGCTCACCGGATAGCGGGAGGGTCCGGGAGACCCAGTACTTC
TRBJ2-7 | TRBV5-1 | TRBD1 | CASSDGQGDKSYEQYF | TGCGCCAGCAGCGACGGACAGGGGGACAAATCCTACGAGCAGTACTTC
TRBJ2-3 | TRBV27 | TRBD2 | CASSSLAGGVGSGYTDTQYF | TGTGCCAGCAGTTCCCTAGCGGGGGGGGTAGGGAGCGGCTACACAGATACGCAGTATTTT
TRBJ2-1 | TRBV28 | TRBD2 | CASSRREGYNEQFF | TGTGCCAGCAGCCGGCGGGAGGGATACAATGAGCAGTTCTTC
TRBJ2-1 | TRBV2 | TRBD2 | CASSLPGLAGEGYNEQFF | TGTGCCAGCAGTCTGCCGGGACTAGCGGGAGAGGGGTACAATGAGCAGTTCTTC
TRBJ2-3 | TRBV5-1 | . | CASSLQGGSTDTQYF | TGCGCCAGCAGCTTACAGGGCGGCTCCACAGATACGCAGTATTTT
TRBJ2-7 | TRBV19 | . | CASSASSYEQYF | TGTGCCAGTAGTGCGAGCTCCTACGAGCAGTACTTC
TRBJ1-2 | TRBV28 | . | CASSPDSYGYTF | TGTGCCAGCAGTCCCGACTCCTATGGCTACACCTTC
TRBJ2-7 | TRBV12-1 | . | CASSPTPGLAPFYEQYF | TGTGCCAGCAGCCCCACTCCGGGACTAGCTCCATTCTACGAGCAGTACTTC
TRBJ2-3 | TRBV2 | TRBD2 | CASRPGLAGLGTDTQYF | TGTGCCAGCAGACCGGGACTAGCGGGGCTAGGGACAGATACGCAGTATTTT
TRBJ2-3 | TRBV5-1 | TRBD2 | CASSSIAGRASTDTQYF | TGCGCCAGCAGCTCAATTGCCGGGAGGGCCAGCACAGATACGCAGTATTTT
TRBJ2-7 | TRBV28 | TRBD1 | CASSEIGTGRGRLTYEQYF | TGTGCCAGCAGTGAAATCGGGACAGGTCGGGGTAGGCTAACCTACGAGCAGTACTTC
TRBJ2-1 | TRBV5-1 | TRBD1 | CASSSHGTGINEQFF | TGCGCCAGCAGCTCCCATGGGACAGGGATCAATGAGCAGTTCTTC
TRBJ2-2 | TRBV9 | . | CASSAAGVGTGELFF | TGTGCCAGCAGCGCCGCCGGAGTTGGGACCGGGGAGCTGTTTTTT
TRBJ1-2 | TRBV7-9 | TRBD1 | CASSSKGAEGYTF | TGTGCCAGCAGCTCTAAGGGGGCTGAGGGCTACACCTTC
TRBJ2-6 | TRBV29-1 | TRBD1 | CSVATGGAGANVLTF | TGCAGCGTTGCGACAGGGGGCGCTGGGGCCAACGTCCTGACTTTC
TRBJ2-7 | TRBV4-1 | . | CASSQTFSGDSYEQYF | TGCGCCAGCAGCCAAACCTTCTCCGGGGACTCCTACGAGCAGTACTTC